The rows below give T cell receptor beta chains drawn from one sample of a study of cytomegalovirus exposure and HLA in healthy donors. TCRdb's table, derived via immunoSEQ multiplex PCR, lists solely in-frame clones and lacks some. The sample yields some 140,000 clones, about two thirds seen once. The sample taken for sequencing was PBMCs. The receptors were sampled from a woman aged 40 to 50 in good health and CMV-seronegative. The conserved cysteine and the conserved F or W are not part of the CDR3 here. The order of the fields is CDR3 protein, clone size, V gene, CDR3 length. Clone size is shown for a subset of rows, as once, few, many or a class of expanded clone.

CDR3aa: ASSAGHLIGELF
abundance: few
v_gene: TRBV6-1
len: 12

CDR3aa: ASRQTGGGYT
abundance: -
v_gene: TRBV6-5
len: 10

CDR3aa: ASSIGGADTQY
abundance: -
v_gene: TRBV19
len: 11

CDR3aa: ASSLRLAAYNEQF
abundance: -
v_gene: TRBV4-2
len: 13

CDR3aa: ASSLEGQGYEQY
abundance: -
v_gene: TRBV5-1
len: 12

CDR3aa: ASSPGTGGFEQY
abundance: few
v_gene: TRBV11-2
len: 12

CDR3aa: ASSLTSGAQETQY
abundance: -
v_gene: TRBV9
len: 13

CDR3aa: ASGLVRGGVLNQPQH
abundance: many
v_gene: TRBV12-5
len: 15

CDR3aa: ASGQVLNTGELF
abundance: -
v_gene: TRBV2
len: 12

CDR3aa: ASSSSRGARTDTQY
abundance: -
v_gene: TRBV7-2
len: 14

CDR3aa: ASSFTGGTGYT
abundance: -
v_gene: TRBV5-6
len: 11

CDR3aa: AWRRNSGGVSEQF
abundance: -
v_gene: TRBV30
len: 13

CDR3aa: ASSAPSGKENTEAF
abundance: -
v_gene: TRBV9
len: 14

CDR3aa: ASRPKSGVGGYT
abundance: few
v_gene: TRBV7-9
len: 12

CDR3aa: ASSTAGDRGPKDTEAF
abundance: -
v_gene: TRBV5-4
len: 16

CDR3aa: ASSSGLAGGPTGSEQF
abundance: -
v_gene: TRBV7-3
len: 16

CDR3aa: ASSPDQGETQY
abundance: -
v_gene: TRBV4-3
len: 11

CDR3aa: ASSGTSGGQRETQY
abundance: -
v_gene: TRBV2
len: 14

CDR3aa: ASKGGGRRNTEAF
abundance: few
v_gene: TRBV6-1
len: 13

CDR3aa: ASSRPSTETGGRWDEQF
abundance: -
v_gene: TRBV4-2
len: 17

CDR3aa: ATTPGVYSNQPQH
abundance: few
v_gene: TRBV10-3
len: 13

CDR3aa: ATRPRTANTEAF
abundance: -
v_gene: TRBV10-3
len: 12

CDR3aa: SVLDQGSTEAF
abundance: -
v_gene: TRBV29-1
len: 11

CDR3aa: ASSSTGSIFTEAF
abundance: -
v_gene: TRBV11-1
len: 13

CDR3aa: ASSPRTGGLNTGELF
abundance: -
v_gene: TRBV27
len: 15

CDR3aa: ASSLEGVRSPLH
abundance: -
v_gene: TRBV5-4
len: 12

CDR3aa: AISERRTSGYEQY
abundance: -
v_gene: TRBV10-3
len: 13

CDR3aa: AIAGERTEAF
abundance: -
v_gene: TRBV10-3
len: 10

CDR3aa: ASSPSSGALTDTQY
abundance: -
v_gene: TRBV4-1
len: 14

CDR3aa: ASSPGGLADHNEQF
abundance: -
v_gene: TRBV13
len: 14

CDR3aa: ASSEGELAGYT
abundance: -
v_gene: TRBV6-1
len: 11

CDR3aa: ASSLGIAYEQY
abundance: -
v_gene: TRBV27
len: 11

CDR3aa: AWSVRDRMNTEAF
abundance: -
v_gene: TRBV30
len: 13

CDR3aa: ASSYVFESYNEQF
abundance: -
v_gene: TRBV7-9
len: 13

CDR3aa: AISELTTRQETQY
abundance: few
v_gene: TRBV10-3
len: 13

CDR3aa: AISETPPPGGELF
abundance: few
v_gene: TRBV10-3
len: 13

CDR3aa: SVVVTGFKLF
abundance: few
v_gene: TRBV29-1
len: 10

CDR3aa: ASSRIGTATGELF
abundance: few
v_gene: TRBV27
len: 13

CDR3aa: ASSSEDRGVTGELF
abundance: -
v_gene: TRBV5-8
len: 14

CDR3aa: ASSLQPGQNEKLF
abundance: -
v_gene: TRBV11-2
len: 13

CDR3aa: ASSEFQGAGEKLF
abundance: once
v_gene: TRBV2
len: 13

CDR3aa: ASSFATIKIHEKLF
abundance: -
v_gene: TRBV7-9
len: 14

CDR3aa: ASSPSRNYGYT
abundance: -
v_gene: TRBV11-2
len: 11

CDR3aa: ASQGVGNTGELF
abundance: -
v_gene: TRBV6-6
len: 12

CDR3aa: AWSWAGRETQY
abundance: -
v_gene: TRBV30
len: 11

CDR3aa: ASSPRGQSSYGYT
abundance: -
v_gene: TRBV4-2
len: 13

CDR3aa: ASSQARTGPQETQY
abundance: -
v_gene: TRBV4-1
len: 14

CDR3aa: ASSESAGLVTDTQY
abundance: -
v_gene: TRBV25-1
len: 14

CDR3aa: SSRGTSYNEQF
abundance: -
v_gene: TRBV29-1
len: 11

CDR3aa: ASSVLTGVQETQY
abundance: once
v_gene: TRBV7-7
len: 13

CDR3aa: ASSVALHNSPLH
abundance: -
v_gene: TRBV9
len: 12

CDR3aa: ASSLALYQETQY
abundance: many
v_gene: TRBV2
len: 12

CDR3aa: ASSASGTGSTDTQY
abundance: -
v_gene: TRBV4-3
len: 14

CDR3aa: ASSSGTGPNSPLH
abundance: -
v_gene: TRBV5-1
len: 13

CDR3aa: ASSDPPGGYPRDGYT
abundance: -
v_gene: TRBV10-2
len: 15

CDR3aa: ASSRTGLTLREQF
abundance: -
v_gene: TRBV28
len: 13

CDR3aa: ASSSSGVHGYT
abundance: few
v_gene: TRBV5-1
len: 11

CDR3aa: SVRGTGLAPQQY
abundance: -
v_gene: TRBV29-1
len: 12

CDR3aa: ASSEGQPGLAF
abundance: once
v_gene: TRBV6-1
len: 11